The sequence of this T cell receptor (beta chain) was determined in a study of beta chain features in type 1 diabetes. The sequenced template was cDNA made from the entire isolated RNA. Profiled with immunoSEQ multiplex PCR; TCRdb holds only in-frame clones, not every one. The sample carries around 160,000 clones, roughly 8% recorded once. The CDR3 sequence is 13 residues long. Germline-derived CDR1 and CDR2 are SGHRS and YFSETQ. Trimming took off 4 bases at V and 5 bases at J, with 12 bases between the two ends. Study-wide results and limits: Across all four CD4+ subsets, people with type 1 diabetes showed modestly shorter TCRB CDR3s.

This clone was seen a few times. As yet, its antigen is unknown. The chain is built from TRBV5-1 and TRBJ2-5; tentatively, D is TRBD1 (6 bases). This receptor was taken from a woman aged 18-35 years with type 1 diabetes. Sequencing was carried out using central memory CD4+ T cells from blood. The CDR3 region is CASSKGERETQYF. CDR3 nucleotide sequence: TGCGCCAGCAGCAAGGGGGAGAGGGAGACCCAGTACTTC.